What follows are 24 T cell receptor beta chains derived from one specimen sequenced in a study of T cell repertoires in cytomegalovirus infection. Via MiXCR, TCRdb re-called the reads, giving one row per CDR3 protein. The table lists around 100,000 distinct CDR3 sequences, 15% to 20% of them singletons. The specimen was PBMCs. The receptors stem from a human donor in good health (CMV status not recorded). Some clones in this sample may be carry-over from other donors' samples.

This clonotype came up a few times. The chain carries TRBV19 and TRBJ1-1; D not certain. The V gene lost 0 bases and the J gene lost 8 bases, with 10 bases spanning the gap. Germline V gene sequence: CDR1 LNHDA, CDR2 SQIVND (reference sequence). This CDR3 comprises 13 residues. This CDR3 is CASSIDRAREAFF. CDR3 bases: TGTGCCAGTAGTATAGATCGGGCACGGGAAGCTTTCTTT.

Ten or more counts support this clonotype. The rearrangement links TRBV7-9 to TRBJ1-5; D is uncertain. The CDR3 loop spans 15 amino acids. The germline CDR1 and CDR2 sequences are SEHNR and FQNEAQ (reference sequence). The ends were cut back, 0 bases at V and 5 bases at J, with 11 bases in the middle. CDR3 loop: CASSLAEGKHQPQHF. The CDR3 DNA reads TGTGCCAGCAGCTTAGCGGAAGGCAAGCATCAGCCCCAGCATTTT.

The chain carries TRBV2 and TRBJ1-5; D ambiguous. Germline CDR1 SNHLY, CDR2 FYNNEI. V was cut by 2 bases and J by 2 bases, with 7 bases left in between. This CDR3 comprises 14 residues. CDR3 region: CASSEQGRNQPQHF. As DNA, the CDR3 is TGTGCCAGCAGTGAACAAGGTCGCAATCAGCCCCAGCATTTT.

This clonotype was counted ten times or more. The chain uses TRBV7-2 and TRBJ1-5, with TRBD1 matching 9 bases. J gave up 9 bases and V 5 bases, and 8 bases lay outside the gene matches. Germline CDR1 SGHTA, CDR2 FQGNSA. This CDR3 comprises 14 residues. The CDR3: CASSIRTGEPPQHF. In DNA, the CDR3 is TGTGCCAGCAGCATACGGACAGGGGAGCCGCCCCAGCATTTT. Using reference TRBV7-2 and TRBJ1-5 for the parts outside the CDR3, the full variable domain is GAGVSQSPSNKVTEKGKDVELRCDPISGHTALYWYRQSLGQGLEFLIYFQGNSAPDKSGLPSDRFSAERTGGSVSTLTIQRTQQEDSAVYLCASSIRTGEPPQHFGDGTRLSIL.

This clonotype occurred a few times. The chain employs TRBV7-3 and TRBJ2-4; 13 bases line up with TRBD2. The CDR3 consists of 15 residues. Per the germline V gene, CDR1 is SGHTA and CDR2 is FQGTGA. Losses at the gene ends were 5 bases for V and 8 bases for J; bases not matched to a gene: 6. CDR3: CASSLAGTSGDIQYF. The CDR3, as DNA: TGTGCCAGCAGCCTGGCCGGGACTAGCGGGGACATTCAGTACTTC.

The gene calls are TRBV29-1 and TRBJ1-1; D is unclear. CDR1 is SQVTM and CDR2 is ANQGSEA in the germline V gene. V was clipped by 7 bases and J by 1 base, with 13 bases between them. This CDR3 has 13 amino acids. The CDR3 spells CSGMTRKNTEAFF. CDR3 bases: TGCAGCGGAATGACGAGGAAGAACACTGAAGCTTTCTTT.

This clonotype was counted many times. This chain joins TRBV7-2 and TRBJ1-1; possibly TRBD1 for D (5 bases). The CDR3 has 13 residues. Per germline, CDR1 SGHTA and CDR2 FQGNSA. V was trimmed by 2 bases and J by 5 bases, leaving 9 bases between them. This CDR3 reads CASSLLGATEAFF. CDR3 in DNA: TGTGCCAGCAGCTTATTAGGGGCGACTGAAGCTTTCTTT.

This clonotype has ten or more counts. CDR3 sequence (DNA): TGCGCCAGCAGCCACTCCCTGGACAGCGCGGACTTAAAGGCCAACGTCCTGACTTTC. Its translation is CASSHSLDSADLKANVLTF. The chain employs TRBV4-1 and TRBJ2-6; tentative D call: TRBD1 (6 bases). This CDR3 has 19 residues. Germline CDR1 reads MGHRA; CDR2 reads YSYEKL. Trimming removed 3 bases at V and 6 bases at J, with 24 bases between.

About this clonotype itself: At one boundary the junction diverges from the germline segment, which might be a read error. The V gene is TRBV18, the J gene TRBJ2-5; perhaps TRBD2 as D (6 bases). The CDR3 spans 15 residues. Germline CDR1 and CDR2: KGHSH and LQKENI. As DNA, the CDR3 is TGTGCCAGCACACCATCAACTAGCAGCCAAGAGACCCAGTACTTC. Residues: CASTPSTSSQETQYF.

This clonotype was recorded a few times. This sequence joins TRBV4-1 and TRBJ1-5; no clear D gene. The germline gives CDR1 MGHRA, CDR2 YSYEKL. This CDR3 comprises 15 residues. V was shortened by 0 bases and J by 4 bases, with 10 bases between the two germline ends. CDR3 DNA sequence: TGCGCCAGCAGCCAAGATCGGAGAGATAATCAGCCCCAGCATTTT. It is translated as CASSQDRRDNQPQHF.

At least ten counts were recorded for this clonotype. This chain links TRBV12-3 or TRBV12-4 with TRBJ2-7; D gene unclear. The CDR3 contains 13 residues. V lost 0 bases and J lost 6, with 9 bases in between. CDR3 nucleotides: TGTGCCAGCAGTTTAGCCCAGGTGAGCGAGCAGTACTTC. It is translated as CASSLAQVSEQYF.

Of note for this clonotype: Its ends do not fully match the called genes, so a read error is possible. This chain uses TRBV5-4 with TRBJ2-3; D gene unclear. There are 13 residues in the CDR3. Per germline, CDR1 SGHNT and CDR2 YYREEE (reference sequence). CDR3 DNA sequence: TGTGCCAGCGGATCCCCCCGACTCGATATGCAGTATTTT. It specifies CASGSPRLDMQYF.

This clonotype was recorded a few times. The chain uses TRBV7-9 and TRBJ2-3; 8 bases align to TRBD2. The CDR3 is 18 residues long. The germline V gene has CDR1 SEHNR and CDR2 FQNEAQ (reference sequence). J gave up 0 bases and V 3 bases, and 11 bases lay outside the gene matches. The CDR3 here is CASSFALAGQSSTDTQYF. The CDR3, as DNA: TGTGCCAGCAGCTTTGCCTTAGCGGGACAATCTAGCACAGATACGCAGTATTTT.

CDR3 coding DNA: TGTGCCAGCAGCTTAGGGACGGGAAGCAATCAGCCCCAGCATTTT. This encodes CASSLGTGSNQPQHF. The chain joins TRBV7-6 to TRBJ1-5; D is unclear. This CDR3 spans 15 amino acids. Trimming took off 1 base at V and 1 base at J, with 8 bases between the two ends. In germline, CDR1 is SGHVS, CDR2 FNYEAQ.

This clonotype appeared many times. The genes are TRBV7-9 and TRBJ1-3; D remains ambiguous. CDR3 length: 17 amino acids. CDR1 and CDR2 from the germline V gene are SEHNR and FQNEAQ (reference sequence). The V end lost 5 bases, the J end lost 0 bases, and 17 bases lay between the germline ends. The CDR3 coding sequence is TGTGCCAGCAGCCCCGAATTCGCGATTTCCTCTGGAAACACCATATATTTT. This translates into CASSPEFAISSGNTIYF.

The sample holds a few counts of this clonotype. CDR3 region: CAISGPGYGYTF. The CDR3 nucleotides read TGTGCCATCTCCGGACCGGGCTATGGCTACACCTTC. The chain couples TRBV10-3 to TRBJ1-2; D gene unclear. Trimming left V 8 bases short and J 4 bases short, with 11 bases between. Germline V gives CDR1 ENHRY, CDR2 SYGVKD. The CDR3 is 12 residues long.

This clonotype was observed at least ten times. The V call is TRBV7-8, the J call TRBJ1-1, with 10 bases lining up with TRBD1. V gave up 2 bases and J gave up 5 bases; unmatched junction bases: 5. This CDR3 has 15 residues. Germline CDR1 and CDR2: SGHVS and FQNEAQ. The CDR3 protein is CASSLPWTGGTEAFF. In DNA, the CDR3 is TGTGCCAGCAGCTTACCCTGGACAGGGGGAACTGAAGCTTTCTTT. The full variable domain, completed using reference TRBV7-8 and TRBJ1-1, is GAGVSQSPRYKVAKRGQDVALRCDPISGHVSLFWYQQALGQGPEFLTYFQNEAQLDKSGLPSDRFFAERPEGSVSTLKIQRTQQEDSAVYLCASSLPWTGGTEAFFGQGTRLTVV.

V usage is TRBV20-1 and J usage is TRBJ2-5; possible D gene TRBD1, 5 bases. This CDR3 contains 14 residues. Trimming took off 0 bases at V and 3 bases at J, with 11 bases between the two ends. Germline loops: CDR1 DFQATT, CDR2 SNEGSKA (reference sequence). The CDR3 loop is CSARDPATEETQYF. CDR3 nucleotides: TGCAGTGCTAGAGATCCCGCGACAGAAGAGACCCAGTACTTC.

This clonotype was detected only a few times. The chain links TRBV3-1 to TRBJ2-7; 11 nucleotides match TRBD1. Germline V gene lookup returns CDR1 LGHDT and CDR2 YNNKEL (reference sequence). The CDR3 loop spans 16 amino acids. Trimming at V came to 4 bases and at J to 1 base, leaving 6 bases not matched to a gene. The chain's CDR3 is CASSPGTGGASYEQYF. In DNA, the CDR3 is TGTGCCAGCAGCCCCGGGACAGGGGGTGCTTCCTACGAGCAGTACTTC.

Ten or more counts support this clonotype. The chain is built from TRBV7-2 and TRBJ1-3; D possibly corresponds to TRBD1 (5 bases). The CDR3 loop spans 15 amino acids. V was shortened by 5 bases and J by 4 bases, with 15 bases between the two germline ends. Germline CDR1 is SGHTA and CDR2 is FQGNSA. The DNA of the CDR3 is TGTGCCAGCAGCCTGGGGCTCTACTTGGGAAACACCATATATTTT. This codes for CASSLGLYLGNTIYF.

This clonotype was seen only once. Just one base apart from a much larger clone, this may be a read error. CDR3: CASRRTSGTDTQCF. CDR3 nucleotides: TGCGCCAGCAGAAGGACTAGCGGGACAGATACGCAGTGTTTT. The chain links TRBV4-1 to TRBJ2-3; 12 positions match TRBD2. The length of the CDR3 is 14 residues. Germline V gene data show CDR1 as MGHRA and CDR2 as YSYEKL.

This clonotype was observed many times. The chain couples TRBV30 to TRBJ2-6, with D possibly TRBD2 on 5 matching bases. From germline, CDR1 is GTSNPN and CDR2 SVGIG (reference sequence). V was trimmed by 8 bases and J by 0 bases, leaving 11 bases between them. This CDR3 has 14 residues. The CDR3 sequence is CARGEGSGANVLTF. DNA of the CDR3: TGTGCCCGCGGCGAGGGCTCTGGGGCCAACGTCCTGACTTTC.

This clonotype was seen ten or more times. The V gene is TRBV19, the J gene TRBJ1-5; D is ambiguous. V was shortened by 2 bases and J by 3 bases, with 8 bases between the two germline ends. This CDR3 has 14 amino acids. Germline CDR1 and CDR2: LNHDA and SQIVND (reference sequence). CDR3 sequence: CASSITAVNQPQHF. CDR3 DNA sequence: TGTGCCAGTAGTATAACTGCGGTCAATCAGCCCCAGCATTTT. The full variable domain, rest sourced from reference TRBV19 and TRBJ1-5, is DGGITQSPKYLFRKEGQNVTLSCEQNLNHDAMYWYRQDPGQGLRLIYYSQIVNDFQKGDIAEGYSVSREKKESFPLTVTSAQKNPTAFYLCASSITAVNQPQHFGDGTRLSIL.

CDR3 amino acids: CASSLGSRMNTEAFF. CDR3 coding DNA: TGCGCCAGCAGCTTGGGGTCCAGGATGAACACTGAAGCTTTCTTT. The V and J genes are TRBV5-1 and TRBJ1-1; D not resolved. This CDR3 region has 15 residues. Germline V gene sequence: CDR1 SGHRS, CDR2 YFSETQ. Trimming took 0 bases from V and 0 from J, leaving 9 bases between them.